This T cell receptor (beta chain) was identified during a study of blood T cell repertoires in COVID-19 (dated by TCRdb to 2019 to 2021). Regarding the study in general: Samples covering the acute and convalescent phases of COVID-19 were provided by collaborators in the United States, Italy and Spain. The material from the prospective study consisted of cDNA or gDNA derived from T cells, B-cell-depleted T cells, or PBMCs. Deeply sampled blood TCRbeta repertoires from subjects exposed to, actively infected with, or recovered from COVID-19 were included in the dataset. The repertoires were released in a freely available public database intended as a resource for research on the immune response to SARS-CoV-2. The samples were drawn from two sources: the first 160 participants of the ongoing ImmuneRACE study, and 1,000 to 1,500 subjects contributed by 6 global collaborators. The sample metadata nearly always contained a de-identified subject ID, COVID-19 status, age in years and sex. Where available, HLA class I and class II types were obtained from metadata supplied by the sample provider rather than from assay-based typing. General findings and caveats noted by the study authors: The quantity of clinical and demographic metadata differed by source and by participant and was supplied without curation.

Of note for this clone: Its specific antigen is unknown. Base quality data are lacking; no much larger clone is found one base away.

The collaborating institutions used their own protocols to collect whole blood in K2EDTA tubes. For TCRbeta analysis, collaborators shipped samples in one of three forms: frozen whole blood, isolated PBMCs, or DNA extracted from either of those sample types. The immunoSEQ Assay, a bias-controlled multiplex PCR, was used to amplify TCRbeta CDR3 regions from genomic DNA. The paper's data handling went like this. The number of nucleated cells in each sample was estimated from the amplification of reference gene primers within the assay. To quantify the absolute abundance of each unique TCRbeta CDR3 rearrangement, sequence reads were collapsed and filtered. For each sample, productive Simpson clonality was calculated as the square root of Simpson's diversity index across productive rearrangements. TCRdb provides this immuneACCESS table in a form limited to in-frame rearrangements. Some clones are lacking; in checked studies, under half of them reflect an unresolved V gene, and why the rest are absent is not known. The D gene and trimming were derived from the DNA, and the V and J assignments and clone size from that table. The sample table shows 95,000 to 120,000 clones, and about nine tenths are seen once. Jointly, the top ten make up 4% to 5.5% of the sample.

This sequence was found in a woman aged 50 to 65 with acute or convalescent COVID-19. The source material was peripheral blood.

The sequenced DNA is TGTGCCAGCAGTCAGGGGACAGCTCCGGTCGGTCAGCCCCAGCATTTT. This is translated as CASSQGTAPVGQPQHF. The receptor chain draws on TRBV6-2 or TRBV6-3 and TRBJ1-5, with TRBD1 identical over 7 junction bases. The cysteine opens and the phenylalanine closes a CDR3 of 16 amino acids. The entry retains the CDR3 DNA only, 48 bases that are in frame from base 1. CDR1 and CDR2 are read off the germline V gene as MNHEY and SVGEGT. From V the trimming removes 5 bases and from J it removes 6 bases, while the gene matches leave 13 bases of the junction unaccounted for.